This T cell receptor beta chain was documented in a study of T cell changes during pregnancy in multiple sclerosis. The table lists this clone with a count of one. The CDR3 contains 16 residues. Germline CDR1 and CDR2: SGHRS and YFSETQ. Unmatched junction bases numbered 6, after V lost 0 bases and J lost 7 bases. Sequenced by immunoSEQ multiplex PCR; TCRdb stores in-frame clones only, minus some. The sample lists around 100,000 clones, 92% occurring once. J is TRBJ1-6 and V is TRBV5-1; 8 bases are a match to TRBD1. This receptor was taken from a female donor with multiple sclerosis, enrolled in a pregnancy study. The specimen comprised peripheral blood, sampled in the third trimester of pregnancy. The CDR3 nucleotides are TGCGCCAGCAGCTTGGCTTGGACAGGGACAAATTCACCCCTCCACTTT. Protein: CASSLAWTGTNSPLHF. The entire variable domain, with the rest obtained from reference TRBV5-1 and TRBJ1-6, is as follows: KAGVTQTPRYLIKTRGQQVTLSCSPISGHRSVSWYQQTPGQGLQFLFEYFSETQRNKGNFPGRFSGRQFSNSRSEMNVSTLELGDSALYLCASSLAWTGTNSPLHFGNGTRLTVT.